This TCR beta chain derives from a study of shared clonotypes between healthy human individuals. Profiled with immunoSEQ multiplex PCR; TCRdb holds only in-frame clones, not every one. The sample has hundreds of thousands of clones; approximately 73% are singletons. From germline, CDR1 is SGHNT and CDR2 YENEEA. The CDR3 has 18 amino acids. The V end lost 0 bases, the J end lost 1 base, and 16 bases lay between the germline ends. What was sequenced was memory CD4+ T cells sorted from blood. Indicated subset: CD45RA-negative fraction. The clonotype originates from a woman in her 30s in good health. The J gene is TRBJ2-1, the V gene TRBV11-3, with D perhaps TRBD1 or TRBD2 (5 bases each). Here the CDR3 reads CASSLDSWGSASYNEQFF. DNA for the CDR3: TGTGCCAGCAGCTTAGATTCGTGGGGGAGCGCGTCCTACAATGAGCAGTTCTTC. The full variable domain, with the rest looked up from reference TRBV11-3 and TRBJ2-1, is EAGVVQSPRYKIIEKKQPVAFWCNPISGHNTLYWYLQNLGQGPELLIRYENEEAVDDSQLPKDRFSAERLKGVDSTLKIQPAELGDSAVYLCASSLDSWGSASYNEQFFGPGTRLTVL.